The 14 T cell receptor beta chains listed next were all sequenced from one sample in a study of T-cell reconstitution after alpha-beta-depleted transplantation in children. Unique molecular identifiers were used to barcode this TCRbeta library. MiXCR, applied by TCRdb to the PCR reads, yields one record per CDR3 protein. This sample carries some 150,000 distinct CDR3 sequences, 8% to 10% of them seen once, and the ten largest clones take 15% to 20%. The sample here was PBMCs, mostly from graft donor cells, taken 180 days after TCRalphabeta/CD19-depleted stem cell transplant. Every receptor here comes from a female patient under 10 years old who had a stem cell transplant for congenital amegakaryocytic thrombocytopenia, so the T cells may come from the graft donor.

This clonotype has a handful of counts. Relative to the germline gene, one junction end is altered; a read error may explain this. The rearrangement joins TRBV27 to TRBJ2-7; the D gene could be TRBD1 or TRBD2 (5 bases each). The CDR3 sequence is 13 residues long. Germline assignment: CDR1 MNHEY and CDR2 SMNVEV (reference sequence). The DNA of the CDR3 is TGTGCCAGCGGACCGGGACCCAGCTACGTGCAGTACTTC. This codes for CASGPGPSYVQYF.

The chain carries TRBV20-1 and TRBJ2-7; TRBD2 matches at 10 bases. V lost 3 bases to trimming and J lost 2 bases; unmatched junction nucleotides: 10. There are 16 residues in the CDR3. Germline V lookup: CDR1 DFQATT, CDR2 SNEGSKA (reference sequence). The CDR3 loop reads CSASPASGGSPYEQYF. The CDR3 bases are TGCAGTGCTAGTCCAGCTAGCGGGGGTTCCCCCTACGAGCAGTACTTC.

The sample holds many counts of this clonotype. The CDR3 coding sequence is TGTGCCAGCAGGCCGGGACAGGGTAGCCACGAGCAGTACTTC. Protein product: CASRPGQGSHEQYF. V usage is TRBV28 and J usage is TRBJ2-7; TRBD1 agrees at 9 bases. V was pared by 6 bases and J by 5 bases, with 8 bases of the junction left unmatched. CDR1 is MDHEN, CDR2 SYDVKM, per germline. The CDR3 totals 14 residues.

This clonotype was detected ten times or more. The CDR3 coding sequence is TGCGCCAGCAGCTTAATGGCAGGGTACAATGAGCAGTTCTTC. Amino acids: CASSLMAGYNEQFF. This sequence joins TRBV5-1 and TRBJ2-1, with D tentatively TRBD1 (5 bases). The V end was cut by 2 bases, the J end by 4 bases, with 10 bases between. Per germline, CDR1 SGHRS and CDR2 YFSETQ. The length of the CDR3 is 14 residues.

The chain recombines TRBV7-2 with TRBJ1-5; D ambiguous. In germline, CDR1 is SGHTA, CDR2 FQGNSA. The CDR3 length is 15 residues. V lost 5 bases to trimming and J lost 5 bases, with 16 bases between them. As DNA, the CDR3 is TGTGCCAGCAGCCCGGTGAGGTCGGCGGATCAGCCCCAGCATTTT. Translated, it gives CASSPVRSADQPQHF.

This sequence joins TRBV7-2 and TRBJ1-2; a possible D gene is TRBD1 (6 bases). Germline-derived CDR1 and CDR2 are SGHTA and FQGNSA. This CDR3 is built from 15 residues. The V end lost 6 bases, the J end lost 0 bases, and 14 bases lay between the germline ends. CDR3 nucleotide sequence: TGTGCCAGCAGACCTGGGACACTCCCTAACTATGGCTACACCTTC. Amino acid sequence: CASRPGTLPNYGYTF.

The gene calls are TRBV20-1 and TRBJ1-2; 9 bases line up with TRBD1. The CDR3 runs 14 residues. V shed 6 bases and J 3 bases; nucleotides not matched to a gene: 8. Germline-derived CDR1 and CDR2 are DFQATT and SNEGSKA (reference sequence). This CDR3 reads CSAHRGQRDYGYTF. In nucleotides, the CDR3 is TGCAGTGCGCACAGGGGGCAACGGGACTATGGCTACACCTTC.

This clonotype was seen repeatedly, ten times or more. The rearrangement joins TRBV18 to TRBJ2-7; 8 bases are shared with TRBD2. The CDR3 is 14 residues long. Germline CDR1 and CDR2: KGHSH and LQKENI. With 3 bases clipped from V and 5 bases from J, the junction kept 6 bases outside the gene matches. The CDR3 DNA sequence: TGTGCCAGCTCACCTGTCGGGGGGGTGCACGAGCAGTACTTC. Its protein product is CASSPVGGVHEQYF.

This clonotype was recorded at least ten times. V is TRBV9 and J is TRBJ2-1; 10 nucleotides match TRBD2. This CDR3 is built from 16 residues. The V gene end was trimmed by 3 bases and the J gene end by 3 bases; junction bases not matched to a gene: 6. The germline V gene encodes CDR1 SGDLS and CDR2 YYNGEE. The CDR3 sequence is CASSATTSGFYNEQFF. CDR3 bases: TGTGCCAGCAGCGCGACGACTAGCGGGTTCTACAATGAGCAGTTCTTC.

This clonotype showed up many times. This chain joins TRBV6-5 and TRBJ2-2, with 8 bases fitting TRBD1. The CDR3 extends over 16 amino acids. Trimming at V came to 2 bases and at J to 6 bases, leaving 8 bases not matched to a gene. Germline CDR1 and CDR2: MNHEY and SVGAGI. CDR3 region: CASSYRQGRISGELFF. CDR3 sequence (DNA): TGTGCCAGCAGTTACCGACAGGGGAGGATATCCGGGGAGCTGTTTTTT.

This clonotype was observed at least ten times. This chain uses TRBV5-4 with TRBJ2-5; no reliable D call. Trimming cost V 3 bases and J 2 bases, with 11 bases left between them. The germline V gene has CDR1 SGHNT and CDR2 YYREEE (reference sequence). The CDR3 is made up of 14 amino acids. The CDR3 bases are TGTGCCAGCAGCTCGATGACTCGTCAAGAGACCCAGTACTTC. Amino acid sequence: CASSSMTRQETQYF.

This clonotype was recorded many times. This CDR3 is CASSLDRNSPLHF. In DNA form, the CDR3 reads TGCGCCAGCAGCTTGGACAGAAATTCACCCCTCCACTTT. The J gene is TRBJ1-6, the V gene TRBV5-1; no clear D gene. The CDR3 extends over 13 amino acids. The V end was cut by 0 bases, the J end by 7 bases, with 5 bases between. Germline values: CDR1 SGHRS, CDR2 YFSETQ.

This clonotype turned up a few times. The chain couples TRBV15 to TRBJ2-7, with TRBD1 matching over 8 bases. CDR3 length equals 15 residues. V lost 1 base, J lost 4 bases, and 6 bases stayed unmatched. Per the germline V gene, CDR1 is LNHNV and CDR2 is YYDKDF (reference sequence). CDR3 loop: CATSRGSGGVYEQYF. CDR3 nucleotides: TGTGCCACCAGCAGAGGGTCAGGGGGCGTTTACGAGCAGTACTTC.

This clonotype was counted ten times or more. This chain joins TRBV12-3 or TRBV12-4 and TRBJ2-1, with 8 bases lining up with TRBD1. The junction had 11 bases not matched to a gene; V was cut back by 5 bases and J by 8 bases. There are 15 residues in the CDR3. CDR3 region: CASSGDRKGGDEQFF. CDR3 DNA: TGTGCCAGCAGTGGGGACAGGAAGGGTGGCGATGAGCAGTTCTTC.